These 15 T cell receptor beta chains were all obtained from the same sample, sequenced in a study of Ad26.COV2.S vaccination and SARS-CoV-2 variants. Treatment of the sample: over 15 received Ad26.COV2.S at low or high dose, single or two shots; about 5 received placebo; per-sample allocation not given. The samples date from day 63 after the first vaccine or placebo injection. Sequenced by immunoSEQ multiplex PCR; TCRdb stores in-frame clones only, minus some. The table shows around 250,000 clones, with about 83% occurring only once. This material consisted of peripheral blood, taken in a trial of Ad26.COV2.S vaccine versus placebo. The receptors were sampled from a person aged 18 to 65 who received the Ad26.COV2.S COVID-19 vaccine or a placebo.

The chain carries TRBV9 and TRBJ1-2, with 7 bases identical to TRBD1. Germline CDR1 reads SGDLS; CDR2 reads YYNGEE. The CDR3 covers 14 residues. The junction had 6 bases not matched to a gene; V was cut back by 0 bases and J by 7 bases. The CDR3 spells CASSVALQGSGYTF. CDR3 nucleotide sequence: TGTGCCAGCAGCGTAGCTTTACAGGGGAGTGGCTACACCTTC.

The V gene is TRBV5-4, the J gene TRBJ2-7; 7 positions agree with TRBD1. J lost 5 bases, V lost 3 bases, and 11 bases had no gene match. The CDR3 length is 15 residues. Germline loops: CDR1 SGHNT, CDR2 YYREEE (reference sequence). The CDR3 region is CASSWDPTGLDEQYV. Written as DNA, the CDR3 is TGTGCCAGCAGCTGGGACCCGACAGGGTTAGACGAGCAGTACGTC.

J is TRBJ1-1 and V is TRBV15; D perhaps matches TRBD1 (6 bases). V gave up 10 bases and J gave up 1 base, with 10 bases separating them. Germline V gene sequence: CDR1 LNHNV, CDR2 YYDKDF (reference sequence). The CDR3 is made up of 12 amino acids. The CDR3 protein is CASRGQNTEAFF. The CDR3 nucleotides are TGTGCCAGTCGGGGGCAGAACACTGAAGCTTTCTTT.

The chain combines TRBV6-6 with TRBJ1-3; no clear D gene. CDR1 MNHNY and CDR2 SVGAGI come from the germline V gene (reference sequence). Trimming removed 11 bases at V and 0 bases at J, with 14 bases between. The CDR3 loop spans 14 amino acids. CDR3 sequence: CASVYTVSGNTIYF. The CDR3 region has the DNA TGTGCCTCGGTATACACCGTCTCTGGAAACACCATATATTTT.

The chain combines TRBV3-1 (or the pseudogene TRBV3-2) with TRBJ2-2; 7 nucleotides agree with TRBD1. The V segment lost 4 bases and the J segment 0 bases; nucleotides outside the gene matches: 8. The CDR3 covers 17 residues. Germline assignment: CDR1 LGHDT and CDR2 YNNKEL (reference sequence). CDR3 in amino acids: CASSLRPTGPNTGELFF. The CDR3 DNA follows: TGTGCCAGCAGCCTACGACCGACAGGGCCGAACACCGGGGAGCTGTTTTTT.

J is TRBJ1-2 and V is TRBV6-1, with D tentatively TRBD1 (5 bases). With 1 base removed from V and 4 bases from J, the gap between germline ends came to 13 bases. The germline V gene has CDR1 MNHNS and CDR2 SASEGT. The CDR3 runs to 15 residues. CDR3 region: CASSEVGRDPYGYTF. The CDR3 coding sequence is TGTGCCAGCAGTGAAGTCGGCAGGGACCCCTATGGCTACACCTTC.

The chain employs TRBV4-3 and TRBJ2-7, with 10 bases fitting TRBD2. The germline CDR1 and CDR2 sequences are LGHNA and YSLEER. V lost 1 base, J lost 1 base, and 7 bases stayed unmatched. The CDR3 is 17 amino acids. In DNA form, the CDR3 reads TGCGCCAGCAGCCAAGGGCAGGGTAGCGGGAGGTCCTACGAGCAGTACGTC. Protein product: CASSQGQGSGRSYEQYV.

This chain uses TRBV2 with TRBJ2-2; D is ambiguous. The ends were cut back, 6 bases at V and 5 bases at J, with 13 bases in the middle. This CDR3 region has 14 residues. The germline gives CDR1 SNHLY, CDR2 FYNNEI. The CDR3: CASSPRAVTGELFF. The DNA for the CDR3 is TGTGCCAGCAGCCCCCGCGCGGTAACCGGGGAGCTGTTTTTT.

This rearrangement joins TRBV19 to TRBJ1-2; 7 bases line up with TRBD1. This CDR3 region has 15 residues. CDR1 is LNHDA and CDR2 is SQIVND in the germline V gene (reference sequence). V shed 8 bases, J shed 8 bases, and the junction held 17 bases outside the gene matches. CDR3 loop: CASSSRHTGEGGYTF. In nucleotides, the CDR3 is TGTGCCAGTTCCTCAAGGCATACAGGGGAAGGCGGCTACACCTTC.

The CDR3 here is CAWSLDSLNTEAFF. The DNA of the CDR3 is TGTGCCTGGAGTCTCGACAGCCTGAACACTGAAGCTTTCTTT. The chain carries TRBV30 and TRBJ1-1, with D perhaps matching TRBD1 (5 bases). Per the germline V gene, CDR1 is GTSNPN and CDR2 is SVGIG (reference sequence). Trimming took 2 bases from V and 0 from J, leaving 10 bases between them. There are 14 residues in the CDR3.

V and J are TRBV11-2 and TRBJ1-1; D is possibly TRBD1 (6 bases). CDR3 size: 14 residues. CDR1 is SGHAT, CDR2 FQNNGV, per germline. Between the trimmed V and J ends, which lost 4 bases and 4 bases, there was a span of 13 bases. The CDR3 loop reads CASSSSGAATEAFF. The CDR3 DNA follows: TGTGCCAGCAGCTCATCAGGGGCAGCCACTGAAGCTTTCTTT.

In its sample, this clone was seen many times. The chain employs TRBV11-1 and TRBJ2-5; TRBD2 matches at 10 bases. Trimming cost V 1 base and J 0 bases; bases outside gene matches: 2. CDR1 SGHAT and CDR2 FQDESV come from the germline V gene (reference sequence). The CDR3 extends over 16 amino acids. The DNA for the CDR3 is TGTGCCAGCAGCTTAGTGAGCGGGGGGGACCAAGAGACCCAGTACTTC. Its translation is CASSLVSGGDQETQYF.

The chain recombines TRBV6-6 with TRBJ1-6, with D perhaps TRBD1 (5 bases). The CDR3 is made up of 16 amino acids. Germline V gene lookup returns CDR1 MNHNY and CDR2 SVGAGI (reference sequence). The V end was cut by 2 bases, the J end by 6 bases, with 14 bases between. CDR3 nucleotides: TGTGCCAGCAGTTACCAGCCTACTAGGGGTAATTCACCCCTCCACTTT. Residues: CASSYQPTRGNSPLHF.

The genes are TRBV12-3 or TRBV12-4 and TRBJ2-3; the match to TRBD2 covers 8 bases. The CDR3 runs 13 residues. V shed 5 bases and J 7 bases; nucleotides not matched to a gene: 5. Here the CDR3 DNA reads TGTGCCAGCAGTGGGACTAGGGCTTATACGCAGTATTTT. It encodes CASSGTRAYTQYF.

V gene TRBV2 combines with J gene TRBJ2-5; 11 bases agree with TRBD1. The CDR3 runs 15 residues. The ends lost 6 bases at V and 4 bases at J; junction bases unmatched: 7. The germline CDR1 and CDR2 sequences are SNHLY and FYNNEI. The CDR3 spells CASSWDRGVGETQYF. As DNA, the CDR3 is TGTGCCAGCAGCTGGGACAGGGGGGTAGGAGAGACCCAGTACTTC.